The text below deals with one T cell receptor (beta chain). The data belong to a study of blood T cell repertoires in COVID-19. Study-wide background: Nucleic acid was either cDNA or gDNA, and it came from T cells, B-cell-depleted T cells, or PBMCs.

Trimming removed 3 bases from V and 2 bases from J, with 16 bases in between. The CDR3 spans 16 residues. Looked up from germline, CDR1 is SGHRS and CDR2 is YFSETQ. In the authors' methods: Using reference gene primer amplification, nucleated cell counts were estimated. Clones were read by immunoSEQ multiplex PCR, and TCRdb kept only the in-frame ones, dropping some. For V, J and clone size, that table is used; D and trimming come from the DNA. The data show roughly 270,000 clones, roughly 85% seen once. This chain links TRBV5-1 with TRBJ2-3; D may be TRBD2 (6 bases). The source of this sequence is a man between 45 and 60 years old with active or convalescent COVID-19. The sample comprised peripheral blood. CDR3 sequence: CASSWGLHHSTDTQYF. Written as DNA, the CDR3 is TGCGCCAGCAGCTGGGGACTCCATCACTCCACAGATACGCAGTATTTT.